A single sample is the source of the 24 T cell receptor beta chains below, sequenced in a study of T cells in Graves' hyperthyroidism and ophthalmopathy. TCR beta CDR3 regions were amplified from RNA. First-round RT-PCR of the TCR CDR3 relied on the HTBI primer set. In TCRdb, the multiplex PCR reads were re-called with MiXCR into one record per CDR3 protein. The sample records hundreds of thousands of distinct CDR3 sequences, about two fifths being singletons. The sample taken for sequencing was blood. All receptors come from a man aged 18 to 29 with Graves' hyperthyroidism.

The table lists this clonotype with many counts. The chain employs TRBV10-2 and TRBJ2-7; 9 bases align to TRBD2. The CDR3 is 13 amino acids. J gave up 5 bases and V 7 bases, and 6 bases lay outside the gene matches. The germline V gene encodes CDR1 WSHSY and CDR2 SAAADI. CDR3 sequence: CASISGRSNEQYF. For the CDR3, the DNA is TGCGCCAGCATTAGCGGGAGAAGCAACGAGCAGTACTTC.

The V and J genes are TRBV7-8 and TRBJ1-1, with 8 bases identical to TRBD1. The CDR3 consists of 15 residues. Unmatched junction bases numbered 9, after V lost 4 bases and J lost 5 bases. Germline V gene lookup returns CDR1 SGHVS and CDR2 FQNEAQ. The CDR3 bases are TGTGCCAGCAGCTCGACAGGGGTCTTTGGGACTGAAGCTTTCTTT. Amino acid sequence: CASSSTGVFGTEAFF.

Turning to this clonotype: A read error may be the cause here, since a much bigger clone is one base away. The J gene is TRBJ1-1, the V gene TRBV12-3 or TRBV12-4, with 11 positions matching TRBD1. V gave up 5 bases and J gave up 8 bases; unmatched junction bases: 4. CDR3 size: 13 residues. The CDR3 loop is CASSGWTGGEAFF. The CDR3 bases are TGTGCCAGCAGTGGATGGACAGGGGGCGAAGCTTTCTTT.

The chain employs TRBV10-3 and TRBJ1-2, with 9 bases fitting TRBD1. The CDR3 totals 12 residues. The J segment lost 7 bases and the V segment lost 10 bases, leaving 7 bases of the junction unmatched. The germline CDR1 and CDR2 sequences are ENHRY and SYGVKD. The CDR3 region has the DNA TGTGCCACCGGGACAGGGAAAAGTGGCTACACCTTC. Translated: CATGTGKSGYTF.

This clonotype was counted only a few times. This chain uses TRBV15 with TRBJ2-3; unclear D gene. The germline V gene has CDR1 LNHNV and CDR2 YYDKDF (reference sequence). This CDR3 contains 13 residues. V was pared by 0 bases and J by 4 bases, with 5 bases between. The CDR3 reads CATSRESPDTQYF. Written as DNA, the CDR3 is TGTGCCACCAGCAGAGAGTCCCCAGATACGCAGTATTTT.

Points on this clonotype: A junction boundary mismatches the germline segment, possibly from a read error. This rearrangement joins TRBV7-4 to TRBJ1-1; unclear D gene. Germline V CDR1 and CDR2: SGHVT, SQSDAQ. The CDR3 contains 13 residues. The CDR3: CTSSQEGFGEAFF. For the CDR3, the DNA is TGCACCAGCAGCCAAGAGGGATTTGGTGAAGCTTTCTTT.

Regarding this clonotype: Just one base apart from a much larger clone, this may be a read error. This rearrangement joins TRBV10-3 to TRBJ1-2; D might be TRBD1 (6 bases). Germline V gene lookup returns CDR1 ENHRY and CDR2 SYGVKD. The CDR3 length is 13 residues. With 6 bases removed from V and 6 bases from J, the gap between germline ends came to 14 bases. CDR3: CAISPGTRDGYTF. In DNA, the CDR3 is TGTGCCATCAGCCCCGGGACAAGGGATGGCTACACCTTC.

This clonotype occurred once. The V and J genes are TRBV25-1 and TRBJ1-5; TRBD1 aligns across 8 bases. Losses at the gene ends were 11 bases for V and 5 bases for J; bases not matched to a gene: 5. Germline CDR1 MGHDK, CDR2 SYGVNS. The CDR3 consists of 12 residues. For the CDR3, the DNA is TGTGCCGCAGGGGGCGAATATCAGCCCCAGCATTTT. The encoded protein is CAAGGEYQPQHF.

Only a few counts were recorded for this clonotype. This chain connects TRBV10-3 to TRBJ1-1, with D perhaps TRBD1 (5 bases). The V and J ends lost 2 bases and 0 bases respectively, with 10 bases between them. This CDR3 spans 15 amino acids. Germline lookup yields CDR1 ENHRY and CDR2 SYGVKD. The CDR3 here is CAISEVDIMNTEAFF. CDR3 in DNA: TGTGCCATCAGTGAGGTGGACATTATGAACACTGAAGCTTTCTTT.

This clonotype was observed at least ten times. This chain uses TRBV7-2 with TRBJ1-5; D gene ambiguous. Trimming removed 5 bases at V and 5 bases at J, with 10 bases between. The CDR3 length is 13 residues. The germline V gene has CDR1 SGHTA and CDR2 FQGNSA. The CDR3 loop is CASSPGRDQPQHF. The DNA of the CDR3 is TGTGCCAGCAGCCCCGGAAGGGATCAGCCCCAGCATTTT.

On this clonotype itself: Germline is not matched at one junction end, which may reflect a read error. The J gene is TRBJ1-1, the V gene TRBV7-2, with D uncertain. CDR3 length: 13 amino acids. The germline CDR1 and CDR2 sequences are SGHTA and FQGNSA. CDR3 in amino acids: CARSLIGDHEAFF. Here the CDR3 DNA reads TGTGCCCGCAGCTTAATTGGGGATCACGAAGCTTTCTTT.

This clonotype was observed at least ten times. V gene TRBV2 combines with J gene TRBJ1-5; D is ambiguous. CDR3 length equals 15 residues. Looked up from germline, CDR1 is SNHLY and CDR2 is FYNNEI. The V end lost 5 bases, the J end lost 7 bases, and 18 bases lay between the germline ends. Here the CDR3 reads CASSSDIPPGQPQHF. CDR3 DNA sequence: TGTGCCAGCAGTTCCGACATCCCCCCCGGGCAGCCCCAGCATTTT.

As concerns this clonotype: A much bigger clone sits one base away, suggesting this may be a read error. V is TRBV2 and J is TRBJ2-2; D may be TRBD1 (8 bases). Germline-derived CDR1 and CDR2 are SNHLY and FYNNEI. The length of the CDR3 is 15 residues. The CDR3 nucleotides read TGTGCCGGCAGAGCAGGACAGGGAGGGACCGGGGAGCTGTTTTTT. Translation: CAGRAGQGGTGELFF.

This clonotype occurred many times. The chain has TRBV29-1 and TRBJ1-1; 7 nucleotides agree with TRBD1. Trimming removed 7 bases from V and 3 bases from J; junction bases left unmatched: 5. This CDR3 has 12 residues. CDR1 is SQVTM, CDR2 ANQGSEA, per germline. CDR3 nucleotides: TGCAGCGCCGCGGGACAGCACACTGAAGCTTTCTTT. Translated: CSAAGQHTEAFF.

The chain employs TRBV9 and TRBJ2-7; a weak D match, TRBD1 (8 bases). V lost 3 bases and J 1 base, leaving 14 bases between the germline ends. Germline CDR1 reads SGDLS; CDR2 reads YYNGEE. The CDR3 has 15 residues. The CDR3 DNA sequence: TGTGCCAGCAGCGCAGGGGGCGGGGGATCCTACGAGCAGTACTTC. Translated: CASSAGGGGSYEQYF.

This clonotype came up many times. The genes are TRBV20-1 and TRBJ1-1; D is unresolved. Deletions cut 0 bases from V and 6 bases from J, with 11 bases between. This CDR3 is built from 13 residues. CDR1 DFQATT and CDR2 SNEGSKA come from the germline V gene (reference sequence). The CDR3 is CSARDTSEPEAFF. In DNA form, the CDR3 reads TGCAGTGCTAGAGACACGTCGGAGCCTGAAGCTTTCTTT.

For this clonotype: A read error may explain this, as a much larger clone is one base away. The J gene is TRBJ2-2, the V gene TRBV11-2, with D tentatively TRBD2 (5 bases). The CDR3 is 13 amino acids. Per the germline V gene, CDR1 is SGHAT and CDR2 is FQNNGV. CDR3 region: CAVEGRHTGELLF. The CDR3 nucleotides are TGTGCCGTGGAAGGCCGACACACCGGGGAGCTGCTTTTT.

This clonotype was seen repeatedly, ten times or more. The gene calls are TRBV2 and TRBJ2-7; 7 positions agree with TRBD1. This CDR3 has 12 residues. With 4 bases clipped from V and 7 bases from J, the junction kept 4 bases outside the gene matches. The germline CDR1 and CDR2 sequences are SNHLY and FYNNEI. CDR3 sequence: CASSGQGREQYF. CDR3 nucleotides: TGTGCCAGCAGTGGACAGGGACGAGAGCAGTACTTC.

This sequence joins TRBV6-5 and TRBJ2-7; D perhaps matches TRBD1 (7 bases). In germline, CDR1 is MNHEY, CDR2 SVGAGI. V lost 2 bases and J 5 bases, leaving 19 bases between the germline ends. The CDR3 is 16 amino acids. This CDR3 is CASSYHDKEGADEQYF. DNA of the CDR3: TGTGCCAGCAGTTACCACGATAAGGAGGGGGCGGACGAGCAGTACTTC.

The CDR3 sequence is CASSFLLDRDPLSYEQYF. As DNA, the CDR3 is TGTGCCAGCAGTTTCCTCCTTGACAGGGACCCTCTCTCCTACGAGCAGTACTTC. V and J are TRBV12-3 or TRBV12-4 and TRBJ2-7, with TRBD1 matching over 7 bases. J was trimmed by 0 bases and V by 3 bases; bases with no gene match: 14. The CDR3 runs 18 residues.

This clonotype was observed many times. The chain is built from TRBV25-1 and TRBJ1-3, with D perhaps TRBD1 (5 bases). Trimming removed 9 bases at V and 3 bases at J, with 15 bases between. The CDR3 is made up of 14 amino acids. The germline gives CDR1 MGHDK, CDR2 SYGVNS. The CDR3 sequence is CASGGFTNGNTIYF. The CDR3 coding sequence is TGTGCCAGTGGGGGATTCACGAATGGAAACACCATATATTTT.

On this clonotype itself: A much larger clone is a single base away; this may be a read error. This rearrangement joins TRBV29-1 to TRBJ2-7; TRBD1 agrees at 7 bases. Germline lookup yields CDR1 SQVTM and CDR2 ANQGSEA. V gave up 7 bases and J gave up 1 base; unmatched junction bases: 13. The CDR3 is made up of 15 amino acids. Written as DNA, the CDR3 is TGCAGCGCTGTGACAGGGTGGTCCACATCCTACGAGCAGTACTTC. This sequence encodes CSAVTGWSTSYEQYF.

There are a few counts of this clonotype. J is TRBJ2-5 and V is TRBV7-8; TRBD2 aligns across 8 bases. This CDR3 region has 14 residues. V was pared by 3 bases and J by 6 bases, with 6 bases of the junction left unmatched. CDR1 and CDR2 (germline): SGHVS, FQNEAQ. In DNA, the CDR3 is TGTGCCAGCAGCTTCCCCAGTAGCGGGAAGACCCAGTACTTC. This encodes CASSFPSSGKTQYF.

About this clonotype: This may arise from a read error, as a much more abundant clone is one base away. V gene TRBV5-1 combines with J gene TRBJ1-5; D gene ambiguous. Looked up from germline, CDR1 is SGHRS and CDR2 is YFSETQ. CDR3 size: 11 residues. The CDR3 DNA reads as TGTGCCGGCAGCCCTCCCCAGCCCCAGCATTTT. Residues: CAGSPPQPQHF.